Listed below are T cell receptor beta chains from one sample, sequenced in a study of blood T cell repertoires in COVID-19. Assay used: immunoSEQ multiplex PCR; TCRdb lists only in-frame clones, some missing. Seen here are over 350,000 clones, about 88% observed once, and the top ten hold around 1.2%. Sequenced sample: PBMCs or T cells enriched from blood (not recorded which). These receptor sequences come from a woman aged 18-29 years who had recovered from COVID-19. The CDR3 runs from the conserved cysteine through the conserved F or W. A D gene is named only where the DNA matches it firmly. Some rows have no size entry. The others give once, few or many, or a class for an expanded clone.

clone_size d_call j_call v_call cdr3_aa cdr3_nt
NA TRBD1 TRBJ2-2 TRBV19 CASSPALAGGRTGELFF TGTGCCAGTAGCCCCGCGCTGGCAGGGGGTCGGACCGGGGAGCTGTTTTTT
NA NA TRBJ1-6 TRBV3-1/TRBV3-2 CASSQGRSPLHF TGTGCCAGCAGCCAAGGTCGTTCACCCCTCCACTTT
once NA TRBJ1-1 TRBV5-8 CASSSIQGLEAFF TGTGCCAGCAGCTCGATCCAGGGACTTGAAGCTTTCTTT
NA NA TRBJ2-3 TRBV28 CASRPTGSGTDTQYF TGTGCCAGCAGGCCAACGGGATCCGGGACAGATACGCAGTATTTT
once NA TRBJ2-7 TRBV9 CASSVRGLAEQYF TGTGCCAGCAGCGTAAGAGGCCTCGCCGAGCAGTACTTC
NA TRBD1 TRBJ1-2 TRBV5-1 CASSLGGTGFHGYTF TGCGCCAGCAGCTTAGGCGGGACAGGGTTCCATGGCTACACCTTC
NA TRBD1 TRBJ1-3 TRBV5-6 CASSLGRGPGNTIYF TGTGCCAGCAGCTTGGGCAGGGGGCCTGGAAACACCATATATTTT
NA NA TRBJ2-2 TRBV28 CASVEGSNTGELFF TGTGCCAGCGTTGAGGGATCGAACACCGGGGAGCTGTTTTTT
NA NA TRBJ1-1 TRBV30 CAWSTGTAEAFF TGTGCCTGGAGTACAGGGACCGCTGAAGCTTTCTTT
NA NA TRBJ1-2 TRBV7-9 CASSLGQGGGYTF TGTGCCAGCAGCTTGGGGCAGGGCGGTGGCTACACCTTC
NA TRBD1 TRBJ1-1 TRBV5-4 CASSSDQGAHTEAFF TGTGCCAGCAGCTCGGATCAGGGGGCGCACACTGAAGCTTTCTTT
once TRBD1 TRBJ2-2 TRBV27 CASKRQGNTGELFF TGTGCCAGCAAGAGACAGGGGAACACCGGGGAGCTGTTTTTT
few TRBD1 TRBJ2-7 TRBV5-1 CASSSRQGSYEQYF TGCGCCAGCAGCTCACGACAGGGCTCCTACGAGCAGTACTTC
NA NA TRBJ2-7 TRBV5-1 CASSSTKGQGLPYEQYF TGCGCCAGCAGCTCCACAAAAGGCCAGGGGTTACCCTACGAGCAGTACTTC
NA TRBD2 TRBJ2-5 TRBV5-1 CASSPGTSGGYHQETQYF TGCGCCAGCAGCCCAGGGACTAGCGGGGGCTACCACCAAGAGACCCAGTACTTC
NA NA TRBJ1-1 TRBV7-9 CASSQMTMNTEAFF TGTGCCAGCAGCCAAATGACAATGAACACTGAAGCTTTCTTT
NA NA TRBJ1-1 TRBV7-6 CASSPRGQRYDAEAFF TGTGCCAGCAGCCCCCGGGGACAAAGGTATGACGCTGAAGCTTTCTTT
once TRBD2 TRBJ2-1 TRBV10-3 CAIGPSGGLLQQFF TGTGCCATCGGTCCTAGCGGGGGTCTTCTTCAGCAGTTCTTC
NA NA TRBJ2-7 TRBV27 CASSAPKGEQYF TGTGCCAGCAGTGCCCCAAAGGGGGAGCAGTACTTC
NA NA TRBJ1-1 TRBV7-9 CASSFPGQGEAFF TGTGCCAGCAGCTTCCCCGGGCAGGGTGAAGCTTTCTTT
NA TRBD1 TRBJ1-3 TRBV10-3 CAISEPTGGRDF TGTGCCATCAGTGAGCCGACAGGGGGAAGAGATTTT
NA TRBD2 TRBJ2-3 TRBV4-3 CASSRGPSRGVSTDTQYF TGCGCCAGCAGCCGAGGCCCCTCGCGGGGGGTCAGCACAGATACGCAGTATTTT
few TRBD1 TRBJ1-1 TRBV28 CASSFLTGSTEAFF TGTGCCAGCAGTTTCTTGACAGGGTCCACTGAAGCTTTCTTT
NA TRBD2 TRBJ2-5 TRBV7-3 CASSSHGGTQETQYF TGTGCCAGCAGCTCTCACGGGGGGACCCAAGAGACCCAGTACTTC
NA NA TRBJ1-5 TRBV24-1 CATSDRDQPQHF TGTGCCACCAGTGATCGGGATCAGCCCCAGCATTTT
NA NA TRBJ2-1 TRBV21-1 CASSKVRDWNEQFF TGTGCCAGCAGCAAAGTCAGGGATTGGAATGAGCAGTTCTTC
NA NA TRBJ1-5 TRBV4-2 CASNGGSGGSNQPQHF TGTGCCAGCAATGGAGGTTCGGGGGGCAGCAATCAGCCCCAGCATTTT
NA TRBD1 TRBJ1-6 TRBV6-5 CASSSRDRSGGPLHF TGTGCCAGCAGTTCAAGGGACAGGAGCGGTGGCCCCCTCCACTTT
NA TRBD1 TRBJ1-6 TRBV30 CAWRHTTGRDSPLHF TGTGCCTGGAGACACACGACAGGGCGGGATTCACCCCTCCACTTT
NA TRBD1 TRBJ1-2 TRBV7-8 CASSFGTGSSYGYTF TGTGCCAGCTCCTTCGGGACAGGGTCATCCTATGGCTACACCTTC
NA TRBD1 TRBJ1-6 TRBV6-6 CASYRGNSPLHF TGTGCCAGCTACAGGGGTAATTCACCCCTCCACTTT
once NA TRBJ1-2 TRBV5-4 CASSLESGMRGYTF TGTGCCAGCAGCTTGGAATCGGGGATGAGGGGCTACACCTTC
NA NA TRBJ2-7 TRBV5-8 CASSGLLDRGYEQYF TGTGCCAGCAGCGGTTTACTGGACAGAGGTTACGAGCAGTACTTC
NA NA TRBJ1-1 TRBV7-9 CASNGESTEAFF TGTGCCAGCAACGGGGAGAGCACTGAAGCTTTCTTT
once NA TRBJ1-6 TRBV25-1 CASSESTGWRSPLHF TGTGCCAGCAGTGAATCTACAGGGTGGCGCTCACCCCTCCACTTT
NA TRBD2 TRBJ2-2 TRBV7-9 CASTRTSGGSILINTGELFF TGTGCCAGCACCCGGACTAGCGGGGGTTCCATACTTATTAACACCGGGGAGCTGTTTTTT
NA TRBD1 TRBJ2-7 TRBV7-2 CASSLLGQGAYEQYF TGTGCCAGCAGCTTACTGGGACAGGGGGCCTACGAGCAGTACTTC
NA NA TRBJ2-5 TRBV12-5 CASGLYGSEETQYF TGTGCTAGTGGTTTATATGGGAGTGAAGAGACCCAGTACTTC
NA TRBD1 TRBJ1-2 TRBV4-1 CASSQEQGRFYGYTF TGCGCCAGCAGCCAAGAACAGGGGAGGTTCTATGGCTACACCTTC
NA TRBD1 TRBJ2-2 TRBV19 CASSRQGLNTGELFF TGTGCCAGTAGCAGACAGGGATTGAACACCGGGGAGCTGTTTTTT
NA TRBD1 TRBJ1-1 TRBV7-8 CASSLGPAGGGFNTEAFF TGTGCCAGCAGCTTAGGGCCCGCAGGGGGCGGTTTCAACACTGAAGCTTTCTTT
NA NA TRBJ1-3 TRBV4-1 CASSQEAGAGNTIYF TGCGCCAGCAGCCAAGAAGCCGGGGCTGGAAACACCATATATTTT
once TRBD1 TRBJ1-2 TRBV4-1 CASSPGQGDNGYTF TGCGCCAGCAGCCCTGGCCAGGGGGATAATGGCTACACCTTC
NA NA TRBJ2-1 TRBV5-6 CASSLGTTLDEQFF TGTGCCAGCAGCTTGGGGACTACCCTGGATGAGCAGTTCTTC
NA NA TRBJ1-2 TRBV11-2 CASSFTRQDFNYGYTF TGTGCCAGCAGCTTTACCCGACAGGATTTCAACTATGGCTACACCTTC
NA NA TRBJ1-5 TRBV18 CASSSGGSQPQHF TGTGCCAGCTCCTCGGGGGGCTCGCAGCCCCAGCATTTT
NA TRBD2 TRBJ2-1 TRBV7-2 CASSLRDYYNEQFF TGTGCCAGCAGCTTACGGGACTATTACAATGAGCAGTTCTTC
NA NA TRBJ1-6 TRBV2 CASGDSNSPLHF TGTGCCAGCGGGGACTCGAATTCACCCCTCCACTTT
NA TRBD2 TRBJ2-3 TRBV27 CASSLLLAMADTQYF TGTGCCAGCAGTTTGTTACTAGCGATGGCAGATACGCAGTATTTT
NA TRBD1 TRBJ2-7 TRBV5-1 CASKPDLQGYYEQYF TGCGCCAGCAAGCCGGATTTACAGGGGTACTACGAGCAGTACTTC
NA NA TRBJ2-5 TRBV4-1 CASSQDAGRETQYF TGCGCCAGCAGCCAAGACGCGGGACGGGAGACCCAGTACTTC
NA TRBD2 TRBJ2-3 TRBV5-1 CASSLARAGGDTQYF TGCGCCAGCAGCTTGGCCCGAGCGGGGGGAGATACGCAGTATTTT
few TRBD2 TRBJ2-3 TRBV5-1 CASSPQPRGAGTDTQYF TGCGCCAGCAGCCCGCAACCGCGGGGGGCGGGCACAGATACGCAGTATTTT
NA NA TRBJ1-2 TRBV6-1 CASRESRTVGGYTF TGTGCCAGCAGGGAAAGCAGGACAGTAGGGGGCTACACCTTC
NA NA TRBJ2-1 TRBV2 CASSGTPRNEQFF TGTGCCAGCAGTGGGACTCCAAGGAATGAGCAGTTCTTC
few NA TRBJ2-3 TRBV9 CASSVATGNADTQYF TGTGCCAGCAGCGTAGCAACAGGGAATGCAGATACGCAGTATTTT
once TRBD1 TRBJ2-1 TRBV5-4 CASSLAGTGNNEQFF TGTGCCAGCAGCCTGGCCGGGACAGGAAACAATGAGCAGTTCTTC
NA NA TRBJ1-4 TRBV5-3 CARSLDRLGKLFF TGTGCCAGAAGCTTGGACAGGCTAGGGAAACTGTTTTTT
few NA TRBJ1-3 TRBV9 CASGRGGSGNTIYF TGTGCCAGCGGAAGAGGGGGATCTGGAAACACCATATATTTT
NA NA TRBJ2-1 TRBV5-7 CASSCLEDCDEQFF TGTGCCAGCAGCTGCCTTGAAGATTGCGATGAGCAGTTCTTC